This TCR beta chain was found in a study of OX40 agonist ivuxolimab in advanced cancers. Deletions cut 2 bases from V and 4 bases from J, with 11 bases between. Germline CDR1 reads SGHDN; CDR2 reads FVKESK. This CDR3 region has 15 residues. Here immunoSEQ multiplex PCR was the method, and the copy in TCRdb shows in-frame clones only, minus some. Of roughly 75,000 clones listed, roughly 91% are singletons. The source of this sequence is an adult with an advanced solid tumor such as melanoma, head and neck, liver or kidney cancer. The sequencing used CD4+ or CD8+ T cells sorted from blood, collected in a trial of the OX40 agonist ivuxolimab. The chain combines TRBV14 with TRBJ2-2; D is possibly TRBD1 or TRBD2 (5 bases each). The CDR3 reads CASSQRPGTTGELFF. The CDR3, as DNA: TGTGCCAGCAGCCAAAGGCCAGGGACCACCGGGGAGCTGTTTTTT.